This T cell receptor beta chain emerged from a study of OX40 agonist ivuxolimab in advanced cancers. Turning to the study itself: Eligibility rules accepted prior anti-PD-1, anti-PD-L1 or anti-CTLA-4 therapy, and under 45% had some.

Germline V gene lookup returns CDR1 KGHSH and CDR2 LQKENI. J was trimmed by 4 bases and V by 3 bases; bases with no gene match: 8. This CDR3 has 16 amino acids. Study results and limitations: With doses of 0.1-3.0 mg/kg, partial responders showed among the lowest clonal expansion. The authors also found low normalized T-cell clonal expansion in some nonresponders.

A word on this clone: What it binds is unknown.

Repertoires were generated with immunoSEQ multiplex PCR, while TCRdb's copy carries only in-frame clones and drops some. The sample consists of fewer than 60,000 clones, roughly 80% of them appearing once. The timepoints at which blood was sampled were baseline, cycle 4 day 1, and cycle 7 day 1. V usage is TRBV18 and J usage is TRBJ2-1; 8 bases are shared with TRBD2. This receptor was taken from an adult with an advanced solid tumor such as melanoma, head and neck, liver or kidney cancer. The sample consisted of CD4+ or CD8+ T cells sorted from blood, taken in a trial of the OX40 agonist ivuxolimab. CDR3 nucleotide sequence: TGTGCCAGCTCACCTCCCGGGGGGGCCCAATACAATGAGCAGTTCTTC. Residues: CASSPPGGAQYNEQFF.